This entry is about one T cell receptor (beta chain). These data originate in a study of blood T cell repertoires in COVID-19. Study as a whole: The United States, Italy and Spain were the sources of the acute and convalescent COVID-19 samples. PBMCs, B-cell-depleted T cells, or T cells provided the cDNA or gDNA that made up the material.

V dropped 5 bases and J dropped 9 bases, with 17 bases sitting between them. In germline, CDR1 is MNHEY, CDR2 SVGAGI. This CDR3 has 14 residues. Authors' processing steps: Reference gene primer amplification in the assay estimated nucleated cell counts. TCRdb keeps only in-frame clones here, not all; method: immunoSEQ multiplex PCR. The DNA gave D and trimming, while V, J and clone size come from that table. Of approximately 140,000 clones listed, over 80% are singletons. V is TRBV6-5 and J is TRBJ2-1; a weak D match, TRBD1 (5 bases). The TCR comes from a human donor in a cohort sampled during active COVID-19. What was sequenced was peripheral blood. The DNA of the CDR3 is TGTGCCAGCAGTAAGGGCCCTGCTAGGGGTGAGCAGTTCTTC. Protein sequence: CASSKGPARGEQFF.